The clone carrying this TCR beta chain has more than one count but fewer than ten. As yet, its antigen is unknown. The diagnostic basis comprised clinical symptoms, serum thyroxine and TRAb, thyroid ultrasound and orbital computed tomography. The CDR3 consists of 14 residues. Germline CDR1 MDHEN, CDR2 SYDVKM. V was clipped by 3 bases and J by 5 bases; unmatched bases: 5. RNA transcripts gave rise to amplified TCR beta CDR3 regions. First-round RT-PCR with HTBI primers amplified the TCR CDR3 region. MiXCR, run by TCRdb on the multiplex PCR reads, gives a single entry per CDR3 protein. The table shows 300,000 to 500,000 distinct CDR3 sequences, with roughly 13% occurring only once. The data belong to a study of T cells in Graves' hyperthyroidism and ophthalmopathy. The wider study: Peripheral blood was taken when the disease was first diagnosed, before any treatment began. Study observations and caveats: Most clonotypes expanded in the thyroid (above 0.001) were also present in blood. A model using 13 V-J features told ophthalmopathy apart from stable hyperthyroidism.

The sequenced material came from blood. The chain links TRBV28 to TRBJ2-3; 7 bases match TRBD2. The receptor was derived from a man aged 50-60 years with Graves' ophthalmopathy. CDR3 amino acids: CASSFLAEGDTQYF. CDR3 coding DNA: TGTGCCAGCAGTTTCCTAGCGGAAGGAGATACGCAGTATTTT.